The 17 T cell receptor beta chains presented below share a single source sample, sequenced in a study of T cells in localized non-small cell lung cancer. The method was immunoSEQ multiplex PCR; TCRdb's version includes in-frame clones alone and lacks a portion of them. The sample comprises approximately 34,000 clones, 90% to 95% of which are singletons, and roughly 7.9% rests with the top ten. The material was peripheral blood, obtained before any cancer treatment. The receptor set was obtained from a female donor over 55 with stage I lung adenocarcinoma.

This chain links TRBV6-5 with TRBJ2-6; the match to TRBD1 covers 7 bases. The CDR3 runs 15 residues. Germline-derived CDR1 and CDR2 are MNHEY and SVGAGI. V trimming: 2 bases; J trimming: 2 bases; junction bases outside the gene matches: 0. The CDR3 reads CASSYTGAGANVLTF. The CDR3 nucleotides read TGTGCCAGCAGTTACACAGGGGCTGGGGCCAACGTCCTGACTTTC.

The chain is built from TRBV18 and TRBJ2-3; TRBD1 is a possible D gene (5 bases). The CDR3 contains 14 residues. Germline lookup yields CDR1 KGHSH and CDR2 LQKENI. Deletions cut 3 bases from V and 5 bases from J, with 12 bases between. The CDR3 DNA sequence: TGTGCCAGCTCACCTCGGATCAGGGAAGATACGCAGTATTTT. This encodes CASSPRIREDTQYF.

The chain has TRBV4-2 and TRBJ2-1; tentative D call: TRBD2 (6 bases). This CDR3 has 16 amino acids. The ends were cut back, 0 bases at V and 10 bases at J, with 19 bases in the middle. The V gene's germline CDR1 is LGHNA and CDR2 YNFKEQ. The CDR3 DNA reads as TGTGCCAGCAGCCAAGATGGGGATAGCGGCCCATTAGAGCAGTTCTTC. This translates into CASSQDGDSGPLEQFF.

The V gene is TRBV30, the J gene TRBJ2-1; D uncertain. V was trimmed by 0 bases and J by 6 bases, leaving 3 bases between them. Per germline, CDR1 GTSNPN and CDR2 SVGIG (reference sequence). The CDR3 runs to 11 residues. The CDR3 here is CAWSVFNEQFF. DNA for the CDR3: TGTGCCTGGAGTGTTTTCAATGAGCAGTTCTTC.

This chain joins TRBV9 and TRBJ2-2; D unclear. The CDR3 has 15 amino acids. Germline-derived CDR1 and CDR2 are SGDLS and YYNGEE. V dropped 3 bases and J dropped 7 bases, with 16 bases sitting between them. CDR3: CASSAFDKLGGELFF. CDR3 coding DNA: TGTGCCAGCAGCGCTTTCGATAAGTTGGGCGGGGAGCTGTTTTTT.

This chain joins TRBV4-2 and TRBJ2-3; a weak D match, TRBD2 (6 bases). Germline lookup yields CDR1 LGHNA and CDR2 YNFKEQ. The V gene lost 1 base and the J gene lost 5 bases, with 10 bases spanning the gap. This CDR3 is built from 14 residues. The CDR3 coding sequence is TGTGCCAGCAGCCAAGGCGGGGTGGAAGATACGCAGTATTTT. As protein: CASSQGGVEDTQYF.

This clone has only a few counts. The rearrangement links TRBV28 to TRBJ1-1; D gene unclear. This CDR3 is 14 amino acids long. Germline-derived CDR1 and CDR2 are MDHEN and SYDVKM. Trimming pared 1 base from V and 9 bases from J, leaving 15 bases between. CDR3 loop: CASSLSGQVTKAFF. CDR3 nucleotides: TGTGCCAGCAGTTTATCAGGTCAGGTCACGAAAGCTTTCTTT.

The rearrangement uses TRBV9 and TRBJ1-2; possible D gene TRBD1, 6 bases. Germline CDR1 SGDLS, CDR2 YYNGEE. This CDR3 is built from 14 residues. The V gene lost 3 bases and the J gene lost 2 bases, with 11 bases spanning the gap. The CDR3: CASSANGQNYGYTF. In nucleotides, the CDR3 is TGTGCCAGCAGCGCCAACGGACAGAACTATGGCTACACCTTC.

J is TRBJ1-1 and V is TRBV7-9; perhaps TRBD1 as D (5 bases). V lost 5 bases and J 4 bases, leaving 14 bases between the germline ends. The CDR3 extends over 14 amino acids. The V gene's germline CDR1 is SEHNR and CDR2 FQNEAQ (reference sequence). CDR3 sequence reads: CASSPPGLLTEAFF. For the CDR3, the DNA is TGTGCCAGCAGCCCGCCGGGACTCCTCACTGAAGCTTTCTTT.

The chain joins TRBV19 to TRBJ2-1, with a tentative D call TRBD1 (5 bases). V was clipped by 3 bases and J by 8 bases, with 14 bases between them. There are 14 residues in the CDR3. CDR1 and CDR2 (germline): LNHDA, SQIVND (reference sequence). The CDR3 DNA is TGTGCCAGTAGTATCCACAGGTTTAGGGATGAGCAGTTCTTC. It yields the protein CASSIHRFRDEQFF.

This sequence joins TRBV11-1 and TRBJ2-7; D may be TRBD1 or TRBD2 (5 bases each). The length of the CDR3 is 13 residues. Germline V gene lookup returns CDR1 SGHAT and CDR2 FQDESV (reference sequence). Trimming stripped 5 bases from V and 6 bases from J, with 14 bases between. The CDR3 loop reads CASSLGPPGEQYF. CDR3 DNA sequence: TGTGCCAGCAGCCTGGGACCGCCAGGCGAGCAGTACTTC.

The chain links TRBV18 to TRBJ1-1; TRBD1 is a possible D gene (5 bases). Germline CDR1 KGHSH, CDR2 LQKENI. The CDR3 extends over 14 amino acids. Trimming cost V 3 bases and J 6 bases, with 14 bases left between them. CDR3 nucleotide sequence: TGTGCCAGCTCACCGTGGGACTTCCCCGCTGAAGCTTTCTTT. Encoded protein: CASSPWDFPAEAFF.

The chain couples TRBV18 to TRBJ1-2, with D hard to call. Germline CDR1 reads KGHSH; CDR2 reads LQKENI. V lost 2 bases and J lost 8, with 12 bases in between. CDR3 length equals 13 residues. As DNA, the CDR3 is TGTGCCAGCTCACCAGAAATTGCAGGAGGCTACACCTTC. Translating gives CASSPEIAGGYTF. Drawing the rest from reference TRBV18 and TRBJ1-2, the complete variable domain is NAGVMQNPRHLVRRRGQEARLRCSPMKGHSHVYWYRQLPEEGLKFMVYLQKENIIDESGMPKERFSAEFPKEGPSILRIQQVVRGDSAAYFCASSPEIAGGYTFGSGTRLTVV.

The chain is built from TRBV7-8 and TRBJ1-2, with D uncertain. V was clipped by 0 bases and J by 4 bases, with 15 bases between them. CDR1 and CDR2 from the germline V gene are SGHVS and FQNEAQ. The CDR3 is 16 amino acids. The CDR3 bases are TGTGCCAGCAGCTTAGCGTATACGATGGCGAGCTATGGCTACACCTTC. Amino acid sequence: CASSLAYTMASYGYTF.

This chain joins TRBV7-2 and TRBJ1-2; 12 bases are a match to TRBD1. The CDR3 spans 14 residues. Germline assignment: CDR1 SGHTA and CDR2 FQGNSA. V lost 4 bases, J lost 8 bases, and 5 bases stayed unmatched. CDR3 residues: CASSSMGQGAGYTF. The CDR3 region has the DNA TGTGCCAGCAGCTCCATGGGACAGGGGGCCGGCTACACCTTC.

As regards this clone: Germline and junction disagree at one end, which may indicate a read error. V usage is TRBV2 and J usage is TRBJ2-2, with D possibly TRBD2 on 6 matching bases. The CDR3 has 18 residues. CDR1 SNHLY and CDR2 FYNNEI come from the germline V gene. In DNA, the CDR3 is TGTGCCAGCAGTGAAGCGCCCAACTCTAGCCTTCGGGTGCGGGGAGCTGTTTTT. This gives the protein CASSEAPNSSLRVRGAVF.

The rearrangement uses TRBV6-5 and TRBJ1-3; D not resolved. This CDR3 is 15 amino acids long. Germline lookup yields CDR1 MNHEY and CDR2 SVGAGI. Trimming took off 4 bases at V and 0 bases at J, with 10 bases between the two ends. In DNA form, the CDR3 reads TGTGCCAGCAGTTTTTACTCCGGCTCTGGAAACACCATATATTTT. This gives the protein CASSFYSGSGNTIYF.